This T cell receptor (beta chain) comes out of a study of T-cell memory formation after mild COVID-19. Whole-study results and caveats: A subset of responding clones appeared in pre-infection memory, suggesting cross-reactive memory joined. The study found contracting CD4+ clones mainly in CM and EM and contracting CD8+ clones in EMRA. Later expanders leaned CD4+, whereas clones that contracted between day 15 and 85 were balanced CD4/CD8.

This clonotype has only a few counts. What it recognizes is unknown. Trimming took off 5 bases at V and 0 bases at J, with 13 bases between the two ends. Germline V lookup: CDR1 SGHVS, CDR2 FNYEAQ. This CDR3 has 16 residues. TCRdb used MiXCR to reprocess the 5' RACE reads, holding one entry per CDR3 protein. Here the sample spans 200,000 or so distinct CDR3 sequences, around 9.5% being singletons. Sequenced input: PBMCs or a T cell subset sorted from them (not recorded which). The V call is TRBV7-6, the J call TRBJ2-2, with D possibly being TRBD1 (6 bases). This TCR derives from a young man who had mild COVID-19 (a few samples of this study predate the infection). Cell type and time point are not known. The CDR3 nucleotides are TGTGCCAGCAGCACCGTAGGGGGTTCGAACACCGGGGAGCTGTTTTTT. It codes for CASSTVGGSNTGELFF. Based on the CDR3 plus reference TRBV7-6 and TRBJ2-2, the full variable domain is GAGVSQSPRYKVTKRGQDVALRCDPISGHVSLYWYRQALGQGPEFLTYFNYEAQQDKSGLPNDRFSAERPEGSISTLTIQRTEQRDSAMYRCASSTVGGSNTGELFFGEGSRLTVL.